The 26 T cell receptor beta chains reported below all come from one sample, sequenced in a study of shared clonotypes between healthy human individuals. Profiled with immunoSEQ multiplex PCR; TCRdb holds only in-frame clones, not every one. The sample shows about 2 million clones, around 96% of them seen only once. Naivety among CD8 cells was defined by CD45RO negativity and positive CCR7 selection, thereby excluding terminally differentiated effector memory CD45RA+ cells. Sequenced material: naive CD8+ T cells sorted from blood. These receptor sequences come from a young man in good health.

This rearrangement joins TRBV7-6 to TRBJ1-1; TRBD1 aligns across 7 bases. The CDR3 is 12 residues long. V was pared by 4 bases and J by 6 bases, with 2 bases of the junction left unmatched. Per the germline V gene, CDR1 is SGHVS and CDR2 is FNYEAQ. CDR3 sequence (DNA): TGTGCCAGCAGCTCAGGGGGGGCTGAAGCTTTCTTT. Residues: CASSSGGAEAFF.

The rearrangement joins TRBV13 to TRBJ1-6; D remains unclear. The CDR3 length is 13 residues. Trimming shortened V by 2 bases and J by 8 bases, and 7 bases separated the two germline ends. Germline CDR1 and CDR2: PRHDT and FYEKMQ (reference sequence). The CDR3 coding sequence is TGTGCCAGCAGCTTAACGTGGGATTCACCCCTCCACTTT. It yields the protein CASSLTWDSPLHF.

Details on this clone: Within the sample, other DNA sequences also encode this same CDR3. The rearrangement links TRBV4-1 to TRBJ2-5; D may be TRBD1 (7 bases). The CDR3 covers 14 residues. With 4 bases removed from V and 2 bases from J, the gap between germline ends came to 11 bases. CDR1 is MGHRA, CDR2 YSYEKL, per germline. The CDR3 nucleotides read TGCGCCAGCAGCCCGCGGGACAGACAAGAGACCCAGTACTTC. It translates to CASSPRDRQETQYF.

This chain uses TRBV13 with TRBJ2-3; 9 bases agree with TRBD1. Germline-derived CDR1 and CDR2 are PRHDT and FYEKMQ (reference sequence). J was trimmed by 2 bases and V by 4 bases; bases with no gene match: 7. The CDR3 length is 16 residues. CDR3 amino acids: CASSSPGTGHTDTQYF. In DNA form, the CDR3 reads TGTGCCAGCAGCTCGCCGGGGACAGGGCACACAGATACGCAGTATTTT. The full variable domain, its missing parts supplied by reference TRBV13 and TRBJ2-3, is AAGVIQSPRHLIKEKRETATLKCYPIPRHDTVYWYQQGPGQDPQFLISFYEKMQSDKGSIPDRFSAQQFSDYHSELNMSSLELGDSALYFCASSSPGTGHTDTQYFGPGTRLTVL.

The rearrangement joins TRBV10-2 to TRBJ2-3; weak D call: TRBD2 (5 bases). There are 16 residues in the CDR3. V lost 0 bases and J 2 bases, leaving 12 bases between the germline ends. Germline V gives CDR1 WSHSY, CDR2 SAAADI. CDR3 DNA: TGCGCCAGCAGTGAGTCGACCGGGATGGACACAGATACGCAGTATTTT. Protein: CASSESTGMDTDTQYF.

The genes are TRBV13 and TRBJ1-1; no definite D call. V was cut by 8 bases and J by 1 base, with 14 bases left in between. Germline CDR1 PRHDT, CDR2 FYEKMQ (reference sequence). The CDR3 has 14 residues. This chain's CDR3 is CASQSLGGNTEAFF. The CDR3 region has the DNA TGTGCCAGCCAAAGCTTAGGAGGGAACACTGAAGCTTTCTTT.

The chain has TRBV7-9 and TRBJ1-4, with 7 bases lining up with TRBD1. The germline gives CDR1 SEHNR, CDR2 FQNEAQ (reference sequence). V lost 1 base to trimming and J lost 8 bases; unmatched junction nucleotides: 10. The CDR3 length is 16 residues. CDR3 protein: CASSLDDREIEEKLFF. The CDR3 DNA is TGTGCCAGCAGCTTAGACGACAGGGAAATAGAGGAAAAACTGTTTTTT.

CDR3 nucleotide sequence: TGTGCCAGCAGCTTAGACCCCGGGGGGGTCCCCTACGAGCAGTACTTC. Encoded protein: CASSLDPGGVPYEQYF. V usage is TRBV7-8 and J usage is TRBJ2-7, with 8 positions matching TRBD2. The CDR3 spans 16 residues. Germline CDR1 reads SGHVS; CDR2 reads FQNEAQ. The trim removed 1 base at V and 2 bases at J, leaving 7 bases unmatched. The entire variable domain, with the rest obtained from reference TRBV7-8 and TRBJ2-7, is as follows: GAGVSQSPRYKVAKRGQDVALRCDPISGHVSLFWYQQALGQGPEFLTYFQNEAQLDKSGLPSDRFFAERPEGSVSTLKIQRTQQEDSAVYLCASSLDPGGVPYEQYFGPGTRLTVT.

The gene calls are TRBV15 and TRBJ2-5; TRBD1 aligns across 7 bases. This CDR3 has 15 residues. V shed 4 bases, J shed 4 bases, and the junction held 9 bases outside the gene matches. Germline CDR1 LNHNV, CDR2 YYDKDF (reference sequence). The CDR3, as DNA: TGTGCCACCAGCACTGACAGGGTACCTATAGAGACCCAGTACTTC. This gives the protein CATSTDRVPIETQYF.

The rearrangement joins TRBV9 to TRBJ2-3; no definite D call. Germline CDR1 and CDR2: SGDLS and YYNGEE. Trimming shortened V by 0 bases and J by 3 bases, and 8 bases separated the two germline ends. The CDR3 covers 14 residues. CDR3 sequence reads: CASSVGMSTDTQYF. CDR3 DNA: TGTGCCAGCAGCGTAGGGATGAGTACAGATACGCAGTATTTT.

The rearrangement joins TRBV6-7 to TRBJ2-7, with a weak D call TRBD2 (5 bases). TRBV6-7 is known as an ORF, though its function is uncertain. V was clipped by 5 bases and J by 5 bases, with 25 bases between them. This CDR3 comprises 17 residues. CDR3 loop: CASSPPGFRKQPHEQYF. The CDR3, as DNA: TGTGCCAGCAGTCCACCGGGGTTCAGGAAACAACCCCACGAGCAGTACTTC.

Turning to this clone: The same CDR3 also results from other DNA sequences found in this sample. The chain joins TRBV4-3 to TRBJ2-7; a possible D gene is TRBD2 (6 bases). The CDR3 extends over 14 amino acids. V gave up 1 base and J gave up 2 bases, with 9 bases separating them. Germline assignment: CDR1 LGHNA and CDR2 YSLEER. The chain's CDR3 is CASSQGGETYEQYF. The CDR3 nucleotides are TGCGCCAGCAGCCAAGGCGGGGAGACCTACGAGCAGTACTTC.

This sequence joins TRBV9 and TRBJ2-4; the match to TRBD1 covers 9 bases. In germline, CDR1 is SGDLS, CDR2 YYNGEE. The CDR3 extends over 14 amino acids. V shed 4 bases, J shed 5 bases, and the junction held 4 bases outside the gene matches. As DNA, the CDR3 is TGTGCCAGCAGCCCCTGGACAGGGGAAAACATTCAGTACTTC. Protein product: CASSPWTGENIQYF.

A note on this clone: This specimen includes other DNA sequences encoding the same CDR3. The chain carries TRBV7-3 and TRBJ2-3, with D unclear. The germline V gene has CDR1 SGHTA and CDR2 FQGTGA. The CDR3 is made up of 14 amino acids. Between the trimmed V and J ends, which lost 2 bases and 1 base, there was a span of 7 bases. In nucleotides, the CDR3 is TGTGCCAGCAGCTTATCGGGCGGCACAGATACGCAGTATTTT. Amino acid sequence: CASSLSGGTDTQYF.

J is TRBJ2-7 and V is TRBV5-1; D ambiguous. CDR3 length: 12 amino acids. Germline CDR1 SGHRS, CDR2 YFSETQ. The V end lost 7 bases, the J end lost 4 bases, and 12 bases lay between the germline ends. This chain's CDR3 is CASGPDGYEQYF. The CDR3 DNA reads TGCGCCAGCGGCCCGGACGGATACGAGCAGTACTTC.

The count of this clone is one. The chain recombines TRBV5-4 with TRBJ2-7; 7 bases are a match to TRBD1. Trimming at V came to 4 bases and at J to 6 bases, leaving 7 bases not matched to a gene. This CDR3 contains 13 residues. Germline V gives CDR1 SGHNT, CDR2 YYREEE (reference sequence). The CDR3 nucleotides are TGTGCCAGCAGCCACGAACAGGGGTTCGAGCAGTACTTC. It translates to CASSHEQGFEQYF.

This rearrangement joins TRBV2 to TRBJ1-5; perhaps TRBD1 as D (6 bases). Per germline, CDR1 SNHLY and CDR2 FYNNEI. V was cut by 4 bases and J by 5 bases, with 12 bases left in between. CDR3 size: 14 residues. In nucleotides, the CDR3 is TGTGCCAGCAGTGCAACAGGGTTTGATCAGCCCCAGCATTTT. Its protein product is CASSATGFDQPQHF. The whole variable domain, filled in from reference TRBV2 and TRBJ1-5, reads EPEVTQTPSHQVTQMGQEVILRCVPISNHLYFYWYRQILGQKVEFLVSFYNNEISEKSEIFDDQFSVERPDGSNFTLKIRSTKLEDSAMYFCASSATGFDQPQHFGDGTRLSIL.

The chain links TRBV18 to TRBJ2-5; TRBD1 matches 10 bases. V was pared by 1 base and J by 2 bases, with 10 bases of the junction left unmatched. The CDR3 runs 18 residues. Per germline, CDR1 KGHSH and CDR2 LQKENI. CDR3 protein: CASSPRDRGPPVQETQYF. The CDR3 bases are TGTGCCAGCTCACCACGGGACAGGGGCCCACCGGTTCAAGAGACCCAGTACTTC.

The rearrangement links TRBV6-4 to TRBJ2-7, with D unresolved. The CDR3 consists of 10 residues. The V end lost 11 bases, the J end lost 4 bases, and 9 bases lay between the germline ends. Germline-derived CDR1 and CDR2 are MRHNA and SNTAGT. CDR3 region: CAGSSYEQYF. In DNA, the CDR3 is TGTGCCGGATCCTCTTACGAGCAGTACTTC.

This clone was detected only a few times. J is TRBJ1-6 and V is TRBV19, with D tentatively TRBD1 (5 bases). The V end lost 11 bases, the J end lost 8 bases, and 16 bases lay between the germline ends. The germline V gene encodes CDR1 LNHDA and CDR2 SQIVND (reference sequence). The CDR3 is 13 amino acids. The CDR3 nucleotides are TGTGCCGGCTCCCCGGGGCTGGATTCACCCCTCCACTTT. The encoded protein is CAGSPGLDSPLHF.

The V call is TRBV4-1, the J call TRBJ1-2; 7 bases map to TRBD1. The CDR3 loop spans 15 amino acids. The V segment lost 5 bases and the J segment 7 bases; nucleotides outside the gene matches: 13. From germline, CDR1 is MGHRA and CDR2 YSYEKL. CDR3 DNA: TGCGCCAGCAGCGAATTTTCAGCAGGGGGTGCTGGCTACACCTTC. It encodes CASSEFSAGGAGYTF.

This chain joins TRBV9 and TRBJ2-7; 9 bases match TRBD2. The CDR3 consists of 17 residues. Per germline, CDR1 SGDLS and CDR2 YYNGEE. With 3 bases clipped from V and 3 bases from J, the junction kept 13 bases outside the gene matches. In DNA form, the CDR3 reads TGTGCCAGCAGCGCGAACCCCTCTAGCGGGAAACGCTACGAGCAGTACTTC. Translated, it gives CASSANPSSGKRYEQYF.

V gene TRBV12-5 combines with J gene TRBJ1-1; 8 bases map to TRBD1. The CDR3 consists of 18 residues. Germline CDR1 reads LGHNT; CDR2 reads FRNRAP. With 3 bases clipped from V and 1 base from J, the junction kept 13 bases outside the gene matches. The CDR3 nucleotides are TGTGCTAGTGGTTTCGGTGACAGGGGCCAGTTCCAGAACACTGAAGCTTTCTTT. Its protein is CASGFGDRGQFQNTEAFF.

The gene calls are TRBV29-1 and TRBJ2-2; 7 bases align to TRBD1. After removal of 3 bases from V and 0 bases from J, the junction contained 4 bases not matched to a gene. Per germline, CDR1 SQVTM and CDR2 ANQGSEA. CDR3 size: 15 residues. The CDR3 bases are TGCAGCGTTGACGAGGGGGCTTCGAACACCGGGGAGCTGTTTTTT. Protein: CSVDEGASNTGELFF.

The CDR3 sequence: CASSLTPGLANTGELFF. In DNA, the CDR3 is TGTGCCAGCAGCTTAACACCGGGACTAGCGAACACCGGGGAGCTGTTTTTT. The rearrangement uses TRBV5-6 and TRBJ2-2, with 8 nucleotides matching TRBD2. Germline CDR1 and CDR2: SGHDT and YYEEEE. With V trimmed by 2 bases and J by 0 bases, 6 bases remained unmatched. The CDR3 runs to 17 residues.

This clone was recorded only once. The rearrangement joins TRBV21-1 to TRBJ2-7. TRBV21-1 is designated a pseudogene. CDR3 size: 16 residues. The CDR3 bases are TGTGCCAGCAACCTCCGGGACGGGAAAGCCTCCTACGAGCAGTACTTC. It specifies CASNLRDGKASYEQYF.